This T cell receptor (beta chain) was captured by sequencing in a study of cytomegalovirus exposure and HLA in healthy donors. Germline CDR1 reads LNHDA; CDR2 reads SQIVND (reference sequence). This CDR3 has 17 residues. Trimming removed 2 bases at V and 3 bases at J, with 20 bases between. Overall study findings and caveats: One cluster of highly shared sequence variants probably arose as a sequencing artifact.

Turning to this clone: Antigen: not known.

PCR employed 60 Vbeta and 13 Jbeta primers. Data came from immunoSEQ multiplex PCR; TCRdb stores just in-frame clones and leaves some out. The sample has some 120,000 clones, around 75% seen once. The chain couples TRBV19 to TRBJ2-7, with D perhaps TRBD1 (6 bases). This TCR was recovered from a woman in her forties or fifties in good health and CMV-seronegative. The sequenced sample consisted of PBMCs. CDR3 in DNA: TGTGCCAGTAGTATAACAGGGTCTGGGGCAGTTTTCTACGAGCAGTACTTC. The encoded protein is CASSITGSGAVFYEQYF.